This TCR beta chain was captured by sequencing in a study of early T cells in non-severe SARS-CoV-2 infection. This clonotype appeared many times. TCRdb re-called the 5' RACE reads through MiXCR, storing one row per CDR3 protein. The data show 60,000 to 75,000 distinct CDR3 sequences, with 4.6% seen just once and 3.5% to 4% held by the top ten. Sequences were derived from whole blood, sampled at baseline. The sequence came from an adult who was a healthcare worker with PCR-confirmed SARS-CoV-2 infection or an uninfected control (not recorded which). The donor label of this sample is uncertain.

The CDR3 region is CSAIERVGSQHF. DNA for the CDR3: TGCAGTGCTATTGAACGCGTGGGATCCCAGCATTTT. The chain recombines TRBV20-1 with TRBJ1-5; D is undetermined. In germline, CDR1 is DFQATT, CDR2 SNEGSKA (reference sequence). Trimming cost V 4 bases and J 11 bases, with 15 bases left between them. CDR3 length: 12 residues.